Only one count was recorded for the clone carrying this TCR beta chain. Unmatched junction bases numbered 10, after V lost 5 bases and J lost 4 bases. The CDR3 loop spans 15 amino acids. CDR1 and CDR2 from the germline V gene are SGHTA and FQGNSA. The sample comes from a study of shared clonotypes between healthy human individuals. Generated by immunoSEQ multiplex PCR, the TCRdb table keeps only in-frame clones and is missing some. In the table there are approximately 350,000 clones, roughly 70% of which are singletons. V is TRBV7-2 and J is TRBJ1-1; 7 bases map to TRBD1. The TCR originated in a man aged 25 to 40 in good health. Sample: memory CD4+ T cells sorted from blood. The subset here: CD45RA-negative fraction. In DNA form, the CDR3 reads TGTGCCAGCAGCATCGGACAGGCGCTGAGCACTGAAGCTTTCTTT. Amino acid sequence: CASSIGQALSTEAFF.